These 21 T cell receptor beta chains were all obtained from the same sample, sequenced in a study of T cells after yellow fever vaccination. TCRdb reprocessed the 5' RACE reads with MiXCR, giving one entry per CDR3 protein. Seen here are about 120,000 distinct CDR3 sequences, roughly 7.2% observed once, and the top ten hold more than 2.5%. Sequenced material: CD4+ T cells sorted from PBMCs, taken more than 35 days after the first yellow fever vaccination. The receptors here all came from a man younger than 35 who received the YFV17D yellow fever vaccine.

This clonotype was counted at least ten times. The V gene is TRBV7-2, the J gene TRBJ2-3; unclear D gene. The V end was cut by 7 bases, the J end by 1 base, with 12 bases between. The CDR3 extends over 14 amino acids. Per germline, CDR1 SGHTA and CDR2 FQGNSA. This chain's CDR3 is CASKGQDGTDTQYF. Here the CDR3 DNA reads TGTGCCAGCAAAGGCCAAGATGGCACAGATACGCAGTATTTT. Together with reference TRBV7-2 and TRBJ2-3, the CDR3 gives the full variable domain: GAGVSQSPSNKVTEKGKDVELRCDPISGHTALYWYRQSLGQGLEFLIYFQGNSAPDKSGLPSDRFSAERTGGSVSTLTIQRTQQEDSAVYLCASKGQDGTDTQYFGPGTRLTVL.

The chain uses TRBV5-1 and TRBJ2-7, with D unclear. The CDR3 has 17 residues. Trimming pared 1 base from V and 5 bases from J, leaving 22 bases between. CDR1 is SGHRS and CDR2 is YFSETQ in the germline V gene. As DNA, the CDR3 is TGCGCCAGCAGCTTGAACCCCGGAACCTTGGGTTCGGACGAGCAGTACTTC. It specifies CASSLNPGTLGSDEQYF.

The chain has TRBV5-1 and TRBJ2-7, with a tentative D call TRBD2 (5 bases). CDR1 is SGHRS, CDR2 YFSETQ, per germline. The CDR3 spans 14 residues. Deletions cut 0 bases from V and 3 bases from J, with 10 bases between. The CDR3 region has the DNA TGCGCCAGCAGCTTGGCGGACTCAAGCTACGAGCAGTACTTC. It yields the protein CASSLADSSYEQYF.

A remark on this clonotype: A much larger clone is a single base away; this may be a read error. CDR3 nucleotide sequence: TGCACTGGGATTTCGACGGCGCTTTCTGGGGCCAACGTCCTGACTTTC. Protein sequence: CTGISTALSGANVLTF. This chain links TRBV20-1 with TRBJ2-6, with unresolved D. Germline V gives CDR1 DFQATT, CDR2 SNEGSKA (reference sequence). The CDR3 runs to 16 residues.

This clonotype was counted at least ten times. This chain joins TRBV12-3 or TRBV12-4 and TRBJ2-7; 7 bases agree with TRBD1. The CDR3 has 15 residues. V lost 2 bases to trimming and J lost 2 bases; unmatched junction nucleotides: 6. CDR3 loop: CASSLRGGSPYEQYF. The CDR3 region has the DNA TGTGCCAGCAGTTTAAGAGGGGGCAGTCCCTACGAGCAGTACTTC.

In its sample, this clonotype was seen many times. The chain's CDR3 is CATSDPGRIYGYTF. The CDR3 DNA reads as TGTGCCACCAGTGATCCCGGACGGATCTATGGCTACACCTTC. The chain carries TRBV24-1 and TRBJ1-2; D is ambiguous. The CDR3 is 14 residues long. Trimming stripped 3 bases from V and 4 bases from J, with 11 bases between. The germline V gene encodes CDR1 KGHDR and CDR2 SFDVKD.

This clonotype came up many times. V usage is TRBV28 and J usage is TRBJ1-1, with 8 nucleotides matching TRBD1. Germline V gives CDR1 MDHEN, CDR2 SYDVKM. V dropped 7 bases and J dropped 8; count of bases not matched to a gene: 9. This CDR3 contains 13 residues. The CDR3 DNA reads TGTGCCAGCACCACACGGGACAGGCAGGAAGCTTTCTTT. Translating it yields CASTTRDRQEAFF.

Here the CDR3 reads CASSQDFFAGAVYEQYF. CDR3 bases: TGTGCCAGCAGCCAAGATTTTTTTGCGGGGGCCGTCTACGAGCAGTACTTC. The chain combines TRBV4-2 with TRBJ2-7; D is possibly TRBD2 (7 bases). Trimming took off 0 bases at V and 3 bases at J, with 18 bases between the two ends. CDR3 length: 17 residues. Germline-derived CDR1 and CDR2 are LGHNA and YNFKEQ.

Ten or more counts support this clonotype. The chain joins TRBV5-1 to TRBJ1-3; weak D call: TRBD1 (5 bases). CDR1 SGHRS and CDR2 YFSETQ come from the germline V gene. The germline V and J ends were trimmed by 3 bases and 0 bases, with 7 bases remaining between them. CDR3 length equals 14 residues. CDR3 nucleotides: TGCGCCAGCAGCTGGGGCCCCTCTGGAAACACCATATATTTT. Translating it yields CASSWGPSGNTIYF.

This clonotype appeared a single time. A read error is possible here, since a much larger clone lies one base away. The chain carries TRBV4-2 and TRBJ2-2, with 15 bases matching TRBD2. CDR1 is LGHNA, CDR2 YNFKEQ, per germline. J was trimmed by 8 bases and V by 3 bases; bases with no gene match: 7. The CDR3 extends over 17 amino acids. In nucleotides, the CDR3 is TGTGCCAGCAGCCATACTGGGACTAGCGGGGGGAGAGGGGAGCTGTTTTTT. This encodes CASSHTGTSGGRGELFF.

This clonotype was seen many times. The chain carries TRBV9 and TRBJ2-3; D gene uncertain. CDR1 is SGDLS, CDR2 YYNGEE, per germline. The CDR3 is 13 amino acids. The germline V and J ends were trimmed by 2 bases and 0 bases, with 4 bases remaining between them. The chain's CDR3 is CASSVGSTDTQYF. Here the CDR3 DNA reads TGTGCCAGCAGCGTCGGTAGCACAGATACGCAGTATTTT.

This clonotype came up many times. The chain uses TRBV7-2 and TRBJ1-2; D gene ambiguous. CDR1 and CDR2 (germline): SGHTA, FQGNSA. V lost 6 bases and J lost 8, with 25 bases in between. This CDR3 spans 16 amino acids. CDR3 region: CASRPPLVDLGGGYTF. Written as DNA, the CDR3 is TGTGCCAGCAGACCCCCCCTGGTCGATCTCGGCGGGGGCTACACCTTC.

CDR3 sequence reads: CASSPPDLPEAFF. The CDR3 DNA follows: TGTGCCAGCTCACCCCCGGACCTCCCTGAAGCTTTCTTT. The chain combines TRBV18 with TRBJ1-1; D is unresolved. The CDR3 spans 13 residues. Germline CDR1 KGHSH, CDR2 LQKENI. V was clipped by 3 bases and J by 6 bases, with 11 bases between them. Complete variable domain (other parts from reference TRBV18 and TRBJ1-1): NAGVMQNPRHLVRRRGQEARLRCSPMKGHSHVYWYRQLPEEGLKFMVYLQKENIIDESGMPKERFSAEFPKEGPSILRIQQVVRGDSAAYFCASSPPDLPEAFFGQGTRLTVV.

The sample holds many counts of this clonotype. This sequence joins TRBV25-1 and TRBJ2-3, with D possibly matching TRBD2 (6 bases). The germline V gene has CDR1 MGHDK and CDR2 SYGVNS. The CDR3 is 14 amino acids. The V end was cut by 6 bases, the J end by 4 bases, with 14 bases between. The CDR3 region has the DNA TGTGCCAGCAGCCTGGGCTGGGGGGCAGATACGCAGTATTTT. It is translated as CASSLGWGADTQYF.

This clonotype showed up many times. The CDR3 sequence is CASSRQQGWGEAFF. For the CDR3, the DNA is TGCGCCAGCAGCCGACAGCAGGGGTGGGGTGAAGCTTTCTTT. The V and J genes are TRBV5-1 and TRBJ1-1; TRBD1 might be the D (6 bases). In germline, CDR1 is SGHRS, CDR2 YFSETQ. The CDR3 covers 14 residues. Trimming stripped 4 bases from V and 7 bases from J, with 17 bases between.

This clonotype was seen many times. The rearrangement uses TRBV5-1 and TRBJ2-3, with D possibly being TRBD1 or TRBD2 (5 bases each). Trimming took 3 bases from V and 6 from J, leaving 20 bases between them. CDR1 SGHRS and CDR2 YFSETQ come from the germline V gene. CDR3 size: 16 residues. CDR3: CASSSGPRKDQDTQYF. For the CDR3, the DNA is TGCGCCAGCAGCTCGGGACCCCGAAAGGACCAGGATACGCAGTATTTT.

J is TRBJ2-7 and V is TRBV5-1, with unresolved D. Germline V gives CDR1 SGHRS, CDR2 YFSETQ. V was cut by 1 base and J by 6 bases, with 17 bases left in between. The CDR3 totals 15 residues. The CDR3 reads CASSLTPLDGLEQYF. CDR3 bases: TGCGCCAGCAGCTTGACTCCGCTAGACGGGCTCGAGCAGTACTTC.

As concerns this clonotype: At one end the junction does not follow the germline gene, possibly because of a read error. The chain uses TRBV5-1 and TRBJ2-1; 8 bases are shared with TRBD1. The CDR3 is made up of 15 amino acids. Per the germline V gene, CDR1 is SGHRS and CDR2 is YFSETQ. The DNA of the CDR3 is TGCTCCAGCAGCTCGACAGGGGTTGATGGCAATGAGCAGTTCTTC. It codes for CSSSSTGVDGNEQFF. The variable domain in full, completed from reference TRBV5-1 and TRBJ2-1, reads KAGVTQTPRYLIKTRGQQVTLSCSPISGHRSVSWYQQTPGQGLQFLFEYFSETQRNKGNFPGRFSGRQFSNSRSEMNVSTLELGDSALYLCSSSSTGVDGNEQFFGPGTRLTVL.

The DNA of the CDR3 is TGTGCCAGCAGCTTGGATGCTAGCGGGGGCTTAAGGGAGACCCAGTACTTC. This translates into CASSLDASGGLRETQYF. This chain uses TRBV5-4 with TRBJ2-5, with TRBD2 matching over 10 bases. Trimming cost V 0 bases and J 5 bases; bases outside gene matches: 10. The CDR3 spans 17 residues. The germline gives CDR1 SGHNT, CDR2 YYREEE (reference sequence). Based on the CDR3 plus reference TRBV5-4 and TRBJ2-5, the full variable domain is ETGVTQSPTHLIKTRGQQVTLRCSSQSGHNTVSWYQQALGQGPQFIFQYYREEENGRGNFPPRFSGLQFPNYSSELNVNALELDDSALYLCASSLDASGGLRETQYFGPGTRLLVL.

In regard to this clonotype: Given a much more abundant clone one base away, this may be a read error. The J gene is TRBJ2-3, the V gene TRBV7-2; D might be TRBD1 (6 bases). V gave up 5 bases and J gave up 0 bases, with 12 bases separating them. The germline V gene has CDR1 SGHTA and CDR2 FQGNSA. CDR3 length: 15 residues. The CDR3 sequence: CASSLQGSSTDTQYF. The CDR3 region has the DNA TGTGCCAGCAGCCTACAGGGCTCTAGCACAGATACGCAGTATTTT.

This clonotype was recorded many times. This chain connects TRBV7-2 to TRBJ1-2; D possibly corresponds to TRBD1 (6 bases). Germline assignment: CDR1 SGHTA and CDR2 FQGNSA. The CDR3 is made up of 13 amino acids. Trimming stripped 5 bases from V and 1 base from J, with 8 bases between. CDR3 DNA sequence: TGTGCCAGCAGCCCACAGGGTAACTATGGCTACACCTTC. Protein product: CASSPQGNYGYTF.